This T cell receptor (beta chain) derives from a study of shared clonotypes between healthy human individuals. At the level of the study: Every donor yielded three CD4 naive, three CD4 memory, two CD8 naive and one CD8 memory plate.

For each subset, genomic DNA was distributed in equal portions over several immunoSEQ plates. Clones were sequenced by immunoSEQ multiplex PCR, and TCRdb holds only the in-frame ones, with some missing. The data show roughly 2,300,000 clones, roughly 90% seen once. CD4+ cells underwent separation, giving CD45RA+ naive and CD45RA-negative memory subsets. Sequences were obtained from naive CD4+ T cells from PBMCs. The subset here: CD45RA+ positively selected. The TCR originated in a man aged 18 to 29 in good health. Some clones in this sample may be carry-over from other donors' samples.

In DNA, the CDR3 is TGCGCCAGCAGCTTGGCTCTCGGGTTAGGGGAGACCCAGTACTTC. This sequence encodes CASSLALGLGETQYF. The chain combines TRBV5-1 with TRBJ2-5, with D uncertain. The CDR3 runs to 15 residues. Germline V lookup: CDR1 SGHRS, CDR2 YFSETQ. V was cut by 0 bases and J by 5 bases, with 14 bases left in between. Variable domain in full (rest from reference TRBV5-1 and TRBJ2-5): KAGVTQTPRYLIKTRGQQVTLSCSPISGHRSVSWYQQTPGQGLQFLFEYFSETQRNKGNFPGRFSGRQFSNSRSEMNVSTLELGDSALYLCASSLALGLGETQYFGPGTRLLVL.